This TCR beta chain was retrieved from a study of identical twins. Study results and limitations: The study drew conclusions from cross-sectional statistical analysis, not from following the same donors. Insertion counts were lower in abundant cord blood beta clonotypes, a trend that memory repertoires did not show. Where beta out-of-frame sequences were concerned, excess twin sharing was weaker. For zero-insertion analyses, partial confounding could come from invariant MAIT and iNKT cells.

V was cut by 1 base and J by 5 bases, with 10 bases left in between. The CDR3 is made up of 13 amino acids. Looked up from germline, CDR1 is SGHRS and CDR2 is YFSETQ. A remark on this clonotype: Its antigen is as yet unknown.

TCRdb analysed the 5' RACE reads with MiXCR anew, one entry per CDR3 protein. The sample records around 1.7 million distinct CDR3 sequences, 25% to 35% being singletons. The chain combines TRBV5-1 with TRBJ2-7; D unresolved. The clonotype was recovered from a newborn girl in good health. The sample consisted of cord blood. CDR3 amino acids: CASSLSPKDEQYF. The CDR3 DNA is TGCGCCAGCAGCTTGTCCCCGAAGGACGAGCAGTACTTC.